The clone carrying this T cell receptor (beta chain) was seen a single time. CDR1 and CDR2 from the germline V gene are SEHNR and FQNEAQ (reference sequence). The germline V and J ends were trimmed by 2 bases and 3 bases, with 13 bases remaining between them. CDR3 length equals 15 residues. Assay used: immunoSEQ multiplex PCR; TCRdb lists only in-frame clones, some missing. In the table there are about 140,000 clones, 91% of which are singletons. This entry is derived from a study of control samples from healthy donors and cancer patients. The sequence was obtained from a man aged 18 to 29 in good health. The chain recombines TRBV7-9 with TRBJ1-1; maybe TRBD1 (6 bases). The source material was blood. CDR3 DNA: TGTGCCAGCAGCTTATACAGGGCTGAGGACACTGAAGCTTTCTTT. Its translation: CASSLYRAEDTEAFF.